Listed below are T cell receptor beta chains from one sample, sequenced in a study of cytomegalovirus exposure and HLA in healthy donors. Clones were sequenced by immunoSEQ multiplex PCR, and TCRdb holds only the in-frame ones, with some missing. In total, the table holds 90,000 to 130,000 clones. Sequenced: PBMCs. Source of these receptors: a young man in good health and CMV-seronegative. The CDR3 runs from the conserved cysteine through the conserved F or W. D genes are given only for firm matches.

J: TRBJ2-3
V: TRBV5-1
D: TRBD1
CDR3: CASSRGQTSTDTQYF
DNA: TGCGCCAGCAGCCGGGGACAGACGAGCACAGATACGCAGTATTTT

J: TRBJ2-5
V: TRBV9
D: TRBD1
CDR3: CASSVDQGAGETQYF
DNA: TGTGCCAGCAGCGTAGATCAGGGGGCCGGAGAGACCCAGTACTTC

J: TRBJ2-5
V: TRBV30
D: TRBD1
CDR3: CAWSRDRVFETQYF
DNA: TGTGCCTGGAGCCGGGACAGGGTGTTTGAGACCCAGTACTTC

J: TRBJ2-5
V: TRBV7-2
D: NA
CDR3: CASSLRAGARAQYF
DNA: TGTGCCAGCAGCTTAAGGGCAGGGGCACGCGCCCAGTACTTC

J: TRBJ2-2
V: TRBV2
D: TRBD1
CDR3: CASSEAGQGTGELFF
DNA: TGTGCCAGCAGTGAAGCGGGACAGGGTACCGGGGAGCTGTTTTTT

J: TRBJ2-3
V: TRBV11-3
D: NA
CDR3: CASSPGLQVTDTQYF
DNA: TGTGCCAGCAGTCCCGGACTACAAGTCACAGATACGCAGTATTTT

J: TRBJ2-7
V: TRBV6-6
D: TRBD2
CDR3: CASSFTSGGFWEQYF
DNA: TGTGCCAGCAGTTTCACTAGCGGGGGGTTTTGGGAGCAGTACTTC

J: TRBJ2-3
V: TRBV9
D: NA
CDR3: CASSPLDRSTQYF
DNA: TGTGCCAGCAGCCCCCTCGACAGGAGTACGCAGTATTTT

J: TRBJ2-5
V: TRBV14
D: TRBD2
CDR3: CASSQDQKWTSQETQYF
DNA: TGTGCCAGCAGCCAAGACCAGAAATGGACTAGTCAAGAGACCCAGTACTTC

J: TRBJ2-3
V: TRBV19
D: NA
CDR3: CASSDSSSTDTQYF
DNA: TGTGCCAGTAGTGACAGCTCTAGCACAGATACGCAGTATTTT

J: TRBJ2-2
V: TRBV6-6
D: NA
CDR3: CASSSPYRNTGELFF
DNA: TGTGCCAGCAGTTCGCCGTACAGGAACACCGGGGAGCTGTTTTTT

J: TRBJ1-5
V: TRBV19
D: NA
CDR3: CASTRGRNSNQPQHF
DNA: TGTGCCAGTACCCGAGGGCGGAATAGCAATCAGCCCCAGCATTTT

J: TRBJ1-4
V: TRBV29-1
D: TRBD1
CDR3: CSVADRGEKLFF
DNA: TGCAGCGTCGCGGACAGGGGCGAAAAACTGTTTTTT

J: TRBJ2-2
V: TRBV7-3
D: TRBD1
CDR3: CASSPGTGVNTGELFF
DNA: TGTGCCAGCAGCCCCGGGACAGGGGTTAACACCGGGGAGCTGTTTTTT

J: TRBJ2-7
V: TRBV9
D: NA
CDR3: CASSPTSSHEQYF
DNA: TGTGCCAGCAGTCCTACTAGTAGCCACGAGCAGTACTTC

J: TRBJ2-3
V: TRBV7-3
D: TRBD2
CDR3: CASSLGILAGGFTDTQYF
DNA: TGTGCCAGCAGCTTGGGGATTCTAGCGGGGGGCTTCACAGATACGCAGTATTTT

J: TRBJ2-7
V: TRBV15
D: TRBD1
CDR3: CATSRTGQPIYEQYF
DNA: TGTGCCACCAGCAGGACGGGACAGCCAATCTACGAGCAGTACTTC

J: TRBJ1-1
V: TRBV18
D: NA
CDR3: CASSRVGANTEAFF
DNA: TGTGCCAGCTCCCGAGTGGGGGCGAACACTGAAGCTTTCTTT

J: TRBJ1-4
V: TRBV2
D: NA
CDR3: CASSDPGFNEKLFF
DNA: TGTGCCAGCAGTGATCCGGGGTTCAATGAAAAACTGTTTTTT

J: TRBJ1-2
V: TRBV13
D: TRBD1
CDR3: CASSLGSKGQAFYGYTF
DNA: TGTGCCAGCAGCTTAGGAAGTAAGGGACAGGCGTTCTATGGCTACACCTTC

J: TRBJ1-6
V: TRBV18
D: NA
CDR3: CASSPGPYSPLHF
DNA: TGTGCCAGCTCACCGGGGCCTTATTCACCCCTCCACTTT

J: TRBJ1-2
V: TRBV5-6
D: NA
CDR3: CASSFTHRLRSDGYTF
DNA: TGTGCCAGCAGCTTTACACACAGGTTACGGAGTGATGGCTACACCTTC

J: TRBJ1-6
V: TRBV30
D: TRBD1
CDR3: CAWTSQGFYNSPLHF
DNA: TGTGCCTGGACCTCACAGGGGTTCTATAATTCACCCCTCCACTTT

J: TRBJ2-2
V: TRBV5-1
D: TRBD1
CDR3: CASSLVGTGLNGELFF
DNA: TGCGCCAGCAGCTTGGTGGGGACAGGGCTCAACGGGGAGCTGTTTTTT

J: TRBJ2-7
V: TRBV7-6
D: NA
CDR3: CASTVPRPPYEQYF
DNA: TGTGCCAGCACCGTCCCGCGTCCACCCTACGAGCAGTACTTC

J: TRBJ2-5
V: TRBV27
D: NA
CDR3: CASSLSLPSGQETQYF
DNA: TGTGCCAGCAGTTTATCCCTTCCCTCGGGTCAAGAGACCCAGTACTTC

J: TRBJ1-1
V: TRBV29-1
D: TRBD1
CDR3: CSVLRRQGPPGTEAFF
DNA: TGCAGCGTCCTACGGCGACAGGGGCCCCCCGGCACTGAAGCTTTCTTT

J: TRBJ1-1
V: TRBV6-1
D: NA
CDR3: CASSEYGAGGDAFF
DNA: TGTGCCAGCAGTGAATATGGGGCCGGGGGAGATGCTTTCTTT

J: TRBJ1-4
V: TRBV7-2
D: NA
CDR3: CASSSLTDEKLFF
DNA: TGTGCCAGCAGCTCCCTTACAGACGAAAAACTGTTTTTT

J: TRBJ2-5
V: TRBV5-1
D: TRBD2
CDR3: CASSLGVTGTSGGETQYF
DNA: TGCGCCAGCAGCTTGGGAGTTACTGGGACTAGCGGTGGAGAGACCCAGTACTTC

J: TRBJ2-1
V: TRBV2
D: TRBD1
CDR3: CASSPRTGRNEQFF
DNA: TGTGCCAGCAGCCCGAGGACAGGGCGGAATGAGCAGTTCTTC

J: TRBJ1-6
V: TRBV6-5
D: NA
CDR3: CASSYSGSTGSPLHF
DNA: TGTGCCAGCAGTTACTCGGGGAGCACGGGTTCACCCCTCCACTTT

J: TRBJ1-1
V: TRBV7-2
D: NA
CDR3: CASKEGLLNTEAFF
DNA: TGTGCCAGCAAGGAAGGACTGTTGAACACTGAAGCTTTCTTT

J: TRBJ2-7
V: TRBV6-1
D: TRBD1
CDR3: CASSEGPGQTYEQYF
DNA: TGTGCCAGCAGTGAGGGACCGGGACAGACCTACGAGCAGTACTTC

J: TRBJ1-5
V: TRBV2
D: NA
CDR3: CASSEAWGPASPQHF
DNA: TGTGCCAGCAGTGAAGCGTGGGGGCCTGCTTCGCCCCAGCATTTT

J: TRBJ1-2
V: TRBV20-1
D: NA
CDR3: CSARRVDGYTF
DNA: TGCAGTGCTAGGCGTGTCGATGGCTACACCTTC

J: TRBJ1-1
V: TRBV6-4
D: TRBD1
CDR3: CASPPQAGGGRTEAFF
DNA: TGTGCCAGCCCACCTCAGGCAGGGGGCGGTAGGACTGAAGCTTTCTTT

J: TRBJ1-1
V: TRBV27
D: NA
CDR3: CASPRKSPGKSVTEAFF
DNA: TGTGCCAGCCCACGAAAATCCCCAGGGAAGAGTGTGACTGAAGCTTTCTTT

J: TRBJ1-5
V: TRBV7-8
D: TRBD1
CDR3: CASRETGTGYSNQPQHF
DNA: TGTGCCAGCAGGGAGACAGGGACGGGTTATAGCAATCAGCCCCAGCATTTT

J: TRBJ1-5
V: TRBV10-2
D: TRBD1
CDR3: CASRLGTGNQPQHF
DNA: TGCGCCAGCAGACTTGGGACAGGCAATCAGCCCCAGCATTTT

J: TRBJ2-3
V: TRBV5-1
D: NA
CDR3: CASSLAGQTTDTQYF
DNA: TGCGCCAGCAGCTTGGCTGGACAGACCACAGATACGCAGTATTTT

J: TRBJ2-5
V: TRBV7-2
D: TRBD2
CDR3: CASRPPGAGGETQYF
DNA: TGTGCCAGCAGGCCTCCCGGGGCGGGGGGGGAGACCCAGTACTTC

J: TRBJ1-2
V: TRBV19
D: TRBD1
CDR3: CASSIETGVYGYTF
DNA: TGTGCCAGTAGTATCGAGACAGGGGTGTATGGCTACACCTTC

J: TRBJ1-1
V: TRBV25-1
D: TRBD1
CDR3: CASSGQGLGTEAFF
DNA: TGTGCCAGCAGTGGACAGGGATTGGGCACTGAAGCTTTCTTT

J: TRBJ1-1
V: TRBV7-8
D: TRBD1
CDR3: CASNLLQGAGGAFF
DNA: TGTGCCAGCAATCTCCTCCAGGGGGCCGGGGGAGCTTTCTTT

J: TRBJ2-7
V: TRBV5-6
D: NA
CDR3: CASSFRGIEDEQYF
DNA: TGTGCCAGCAGCTTTAGGGGAATCGAAGACGAGCAGTACTTC

J: TRBJ2-3
V: TRBV7-9
D: NA
CDR3: CASSPTGSTDTQYF
DNA: TGTGCCAGCAGCCCCACCGGGAGCACAGATACGCAGTATTTT

J: TRBJ2-2
V: TRBV15
D: NA
CDR3: CATSRTWNTGELFF
DNA: TGTGCCACCAGCAGGACTTGGAACACCGGGGAGCTGTTTTTT

J: TRBJ1-1
V: TRBV5-5
D: NA
CDR3: CASSLETGWPEAFF
DNA: TGTGCCAGCAGCTTGGAAACAGGGTGGCCTGAAGCTTTCTTT

J: TRBJ2-7
V: TRBV5-1
D: NA
CDR3: CASGLEVGGSYEQYF
DNA: TGCGCCAGCGGCTTGGAGGTCGGCGGGTCCTACGAGCAGTACTTC

J: TRBJ1-1
V: TRBV6-5
D: NA
CDR3: CASSLFGHLNTEAFF
DNA: TGTGCCAGCAGTCTTTTTGGACACCTGAACACTGAAGCTTTCTTT

J: TRBJ1-2
V: TRBV19
D: NA
CDR3: CASMSRDYGYTF
DNA: TGTGCCAGTATGTCCAGGGATTATGGCTACACCTTC

J: TRBJ2-5
V: TRBV27
D: TRBD2
CDR3: CASSLSAGEYQETQYF
DNA: TGTGCCAGCAGTTTATCTGCGGGGGAGTACCAAGAGACCCAGTACTTC

J: TRBJ2-7
V: TRBV25-1
D: TRBD1
CDR3: CASSDPRQGILGGEQYF
DNA: TGTGCCAGCAGTGATCCCCGACAGGGGATACTCGGTGGGGAGCAGTACTTC

J: TRBJ2-4
V: TRBV7-6
D: TRBD1
CDR3: CASSPVVGTGLAKNIQYF
DNA: TGTGCCAGCAGCCCCGTAGTCGGGACAGGTTTAGCCAAAAACATTCAGTACTTC

J: TRBJ2-3
V: TRBV6-1
D: NA
CDR3: CASTSGFSTDTRYF
DNA: TGTGCCAGCACGTCAGGGTTCTCCACAGATACGCGGTATTTT

J: TRBJ1-6
V: TRBV18
D: NA
CDR3: CASSALRGGENSPLHF
DNA: TGTGCCAGCTCAGCCCTGAGGGGGGGGGAAAATTCACCCCTCCACTTT